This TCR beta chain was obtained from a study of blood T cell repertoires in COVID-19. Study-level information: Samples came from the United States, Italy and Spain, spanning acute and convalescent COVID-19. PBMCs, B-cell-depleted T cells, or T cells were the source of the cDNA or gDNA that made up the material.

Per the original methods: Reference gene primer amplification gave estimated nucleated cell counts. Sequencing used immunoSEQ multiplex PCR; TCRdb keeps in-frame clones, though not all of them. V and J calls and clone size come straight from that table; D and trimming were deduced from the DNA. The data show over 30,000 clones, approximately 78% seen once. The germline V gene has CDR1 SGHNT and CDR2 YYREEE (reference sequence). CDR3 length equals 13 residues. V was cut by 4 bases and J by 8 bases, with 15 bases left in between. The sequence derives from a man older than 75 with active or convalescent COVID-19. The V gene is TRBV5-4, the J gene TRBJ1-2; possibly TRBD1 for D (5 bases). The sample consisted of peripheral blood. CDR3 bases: TGTGCCAGCAGCCCAGGCCAGGGAGGCGGCTACACCTTC. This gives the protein CASSPGQGGGYTF. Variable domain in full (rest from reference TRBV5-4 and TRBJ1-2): ETGVTQSPTHLIKTRGQQVTLRCSSQSGHNTVSWYQQALGQGPQFIFQYYREEENGRGNFPPRFSGLQFPNYSSELNVNALELDDSALYLCASSPGQGGGYTFGSGTRLTVV.